This T cell receptor (beta chain) was sequenced in a study of shared clonotypes between healthy human individuals. General observations from the study: Estimated richness values were generally larger in naive subsets than in memory subsets. Approximately 5% was the fraction of naive CD4 clonotypes found shared across several donors.

Germline lookup yields CDR1 SGHNT and CDR2 YYREEE (reference sequence). CDR3 size: 16 residues. The V and J ends lost 5 bases and 3 bases, in that order; junction bases with no gene match: 10. For this clone: Its matching antigen is unknown.

Generated by immunoSEQ multiplex PCR, the TCRdb table keeps only in-frame clones and is missing some. The sample lists 2 million to 2.5 million clones; about 92% were seen once. The sequenced material came from naive CD4+ T cells from PBMCs. Subset specified: CD45RA+ positively selected. V is TRBV5-4 and J is TRBJ1-1; 10 positions agree with TRBD1. The source is a man younger than 35 in good health. Some clones in this sample may be carry-over from other donors' samples. Here the CDR3 reads CASSSRQGAQDTEAFF. The CDR3 DNA reads TGTGCCAGCAGTTCGCGACAGGGGGCGCAGGACACTGAAGCTTTCTTT.